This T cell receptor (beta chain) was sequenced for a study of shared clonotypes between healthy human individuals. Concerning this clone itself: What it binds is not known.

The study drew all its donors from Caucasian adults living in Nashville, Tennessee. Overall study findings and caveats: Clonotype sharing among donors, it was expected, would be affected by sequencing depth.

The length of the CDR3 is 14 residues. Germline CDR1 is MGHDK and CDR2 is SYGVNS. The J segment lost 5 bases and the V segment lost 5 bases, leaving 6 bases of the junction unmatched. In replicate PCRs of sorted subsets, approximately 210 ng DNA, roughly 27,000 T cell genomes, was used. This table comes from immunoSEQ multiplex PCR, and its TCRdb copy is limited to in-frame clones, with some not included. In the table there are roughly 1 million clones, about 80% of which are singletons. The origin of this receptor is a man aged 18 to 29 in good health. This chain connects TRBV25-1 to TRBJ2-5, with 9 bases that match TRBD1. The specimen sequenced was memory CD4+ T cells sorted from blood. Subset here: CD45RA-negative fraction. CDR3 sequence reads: CASSPTGGGETQYF. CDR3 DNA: TGTGCCAGCAGTCCAACAGGGGGCGGGGAGACCCAGTACTTC.